The next 4 T cell receptor beta chains were all read from a single sample in a study of blood T cell repertoires in COVID-19. Assay: immunoSEQ multiplex PCR; the TCRdb copy retains only in-frame clones and omits some. Of 270,000 or so clones listed, about four fifths were seen once; the top ten hold more than 1.1%. Input material: peripheral blood. The receptor set was obtained from a human donor with COVID-19, enrolled during active disease. The donor label of this sample is uncertain.

The chain carries TRBV11-2 and TRBJ2-1; TRBD1 agrees at 8 bases. The length of the CDR3 is 15 residues. Trimming removed 5 bases from V and 8 bases from J; junction bases left unmatched: 11. CDR1 and CDR2 from the germline V gene are SGHAT and FQNNGV. The CDR3 protein is CASSRPLAGGDEQFF. DNA of the CDR3: TGTGCCAGCAGCAGACCCCTGGCAGGGGGCGATGAGCAGTTCTTC.

The chain uses TRBV2 and TRBJ1-1; D is perhaps TRBD1 (5 bases). The germline V and J ends were trimmed by 6 bases and 5 bases, with 16 bases remaining between them. The CDR3 covers 14 residues. The germline CDR1 and CDR2 sequences are SNHLY and FYNNEI. The CDR3 nucleotides read TGTGCCAGCAGGGGAACTAGGGGAGGGACTGAAGCTTTCTTT. Its translation: CASRGTRGGTEAFF.

The chain combines TRBV7-9 with TRBJ1-1, with 8 bases that match TRBD1. The J segment lost 4 bases and the V segment lost 4 bases, leaving 8 bases of the junction unmatched. CDR3 length equals 15 residues. Looked up from germline, CDR1 is SEHNR and CDR2 is FQNEAQ (reference sequence). CDR3 amino acids: CASSSRGTGGTEAFF. CDR3 bases: TGTGCCAGCAGCTCGAGGGGGACAGGCGGCACTGAAGCTTTCTTT.

V gene TRBV15 combines with J gene TRBJ2-7; D possibly corresponds to TRBD2 (6 bases). Trimming removed 3 bases from V and 2 bases from J, with 11 bases in between. CDR3 length: 14 residues. Germline CDR1 is LNHNV and CDR2 is YYDKDF (reference sequence). CDR3 sequence (DNA): TGTGCCACCAGCAGGGAACGGGGGACCTACGAGCAGTACTTC. This translates into CATSRERGTYEQYF.